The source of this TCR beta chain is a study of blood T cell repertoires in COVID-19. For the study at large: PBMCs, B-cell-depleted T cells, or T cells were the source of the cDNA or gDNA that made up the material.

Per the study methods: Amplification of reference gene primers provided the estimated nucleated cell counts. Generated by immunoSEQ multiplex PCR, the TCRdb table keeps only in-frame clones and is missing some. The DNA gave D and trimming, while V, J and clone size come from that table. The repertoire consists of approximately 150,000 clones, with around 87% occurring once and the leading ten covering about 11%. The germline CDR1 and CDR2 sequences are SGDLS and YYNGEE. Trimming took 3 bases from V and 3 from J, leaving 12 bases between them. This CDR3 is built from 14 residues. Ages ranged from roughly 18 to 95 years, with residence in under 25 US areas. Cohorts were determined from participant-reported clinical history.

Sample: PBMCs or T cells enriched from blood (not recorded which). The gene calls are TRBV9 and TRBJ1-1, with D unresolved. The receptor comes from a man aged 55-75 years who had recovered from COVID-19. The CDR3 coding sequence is TGTGCCAGCAGCGGAGGTGGGTGGGACACTGAAGCTTTCTTT. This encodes CASSGGGWDTEAFF.